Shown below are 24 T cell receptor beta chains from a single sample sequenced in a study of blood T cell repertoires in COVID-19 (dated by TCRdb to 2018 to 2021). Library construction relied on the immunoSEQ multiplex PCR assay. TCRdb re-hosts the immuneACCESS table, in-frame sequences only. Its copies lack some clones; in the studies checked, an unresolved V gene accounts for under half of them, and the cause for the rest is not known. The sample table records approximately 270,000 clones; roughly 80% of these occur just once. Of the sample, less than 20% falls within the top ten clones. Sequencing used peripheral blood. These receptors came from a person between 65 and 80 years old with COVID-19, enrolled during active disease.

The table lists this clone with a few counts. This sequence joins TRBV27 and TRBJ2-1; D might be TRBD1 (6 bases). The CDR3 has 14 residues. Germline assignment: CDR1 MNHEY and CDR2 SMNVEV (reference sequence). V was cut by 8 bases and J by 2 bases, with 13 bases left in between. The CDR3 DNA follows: TGTGCCAGCTGCACAGGGCTCGCCTACAATGAGCAGTTCTTC. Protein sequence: CASCTGLAYNEQFF.

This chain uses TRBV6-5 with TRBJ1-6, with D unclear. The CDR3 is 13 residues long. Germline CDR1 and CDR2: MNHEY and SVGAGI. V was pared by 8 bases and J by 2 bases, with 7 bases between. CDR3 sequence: CASSRTYNSPLHF. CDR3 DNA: TGTGCCAGCTCGAGGACCTATAATTCACCCCTCCACTTT.

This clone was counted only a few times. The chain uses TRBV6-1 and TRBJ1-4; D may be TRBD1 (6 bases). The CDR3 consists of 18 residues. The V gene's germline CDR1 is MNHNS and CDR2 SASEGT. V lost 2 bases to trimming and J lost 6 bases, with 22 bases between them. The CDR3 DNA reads TGTGCCAGCAGTGAAAGGTGGGTTTGGGGGCCGGAAGATGAAAAACTGTTTTTT. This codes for CASSERWVWGPEDEKLFF.

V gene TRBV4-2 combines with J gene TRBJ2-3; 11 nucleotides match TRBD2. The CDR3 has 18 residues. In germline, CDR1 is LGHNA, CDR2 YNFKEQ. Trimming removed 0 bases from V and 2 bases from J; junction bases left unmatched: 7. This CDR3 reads CASSQDLRTSGLTDTQYF. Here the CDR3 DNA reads TGTGCCAGCAGCCAAGACCTGCGGACTAGCGGGCTCACAGATACGCAGTATTTT.

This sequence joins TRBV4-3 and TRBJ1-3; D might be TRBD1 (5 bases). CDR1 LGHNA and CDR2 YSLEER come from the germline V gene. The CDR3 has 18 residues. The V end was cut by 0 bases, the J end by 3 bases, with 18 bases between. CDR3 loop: CASSQDPGGQGIGNTIYF. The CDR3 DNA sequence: TGCGCCAGCAGCCAAGACCCCGGTGGCCAGGGAATTGGAAACACCATATATTTT.

The CDR3 loop is CASSPRTGRGGYGYTF. CDR3 bases: TGTGCCAGCAGCCCCCGAACAGGGAGGGGGGGCTATGGCTACACCTTC. The chain recombines TRBV5-4 with TRBJ1-2; D is perhaps TRBD1 (6 bases). CDR1 and CDR2 from the germline V gene are SGHNT and YYREEE (reference sequence). V gave up 4 bases and J gave up 4 bases, with 20 bases separating them. The length of the CDR3 is 16 residues.

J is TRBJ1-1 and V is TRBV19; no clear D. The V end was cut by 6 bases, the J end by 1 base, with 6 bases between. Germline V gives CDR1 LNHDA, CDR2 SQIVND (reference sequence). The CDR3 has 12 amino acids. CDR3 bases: TGTGCCAGTAGCAACAGGAACACTGAAGCTTTCTTT. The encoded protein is CASSNRNTEAFF.

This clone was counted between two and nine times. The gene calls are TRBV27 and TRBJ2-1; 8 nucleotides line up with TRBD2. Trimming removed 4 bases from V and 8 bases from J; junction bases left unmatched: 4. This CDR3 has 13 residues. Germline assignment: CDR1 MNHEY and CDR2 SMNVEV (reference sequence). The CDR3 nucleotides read TGTGCCAGCAGTTGGGACGGGAGGGATGAGCAGTTCTTC. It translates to CASSWDGRDEQFF.

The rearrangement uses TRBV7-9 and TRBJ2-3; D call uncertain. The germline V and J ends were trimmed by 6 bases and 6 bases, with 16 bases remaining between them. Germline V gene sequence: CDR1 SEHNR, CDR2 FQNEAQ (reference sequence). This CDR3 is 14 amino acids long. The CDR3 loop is CASRVVGYIDTQYF. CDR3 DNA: TGTGCCAGCAGAGTGGTCGGGTATATCGATACGCAGTATTTT.

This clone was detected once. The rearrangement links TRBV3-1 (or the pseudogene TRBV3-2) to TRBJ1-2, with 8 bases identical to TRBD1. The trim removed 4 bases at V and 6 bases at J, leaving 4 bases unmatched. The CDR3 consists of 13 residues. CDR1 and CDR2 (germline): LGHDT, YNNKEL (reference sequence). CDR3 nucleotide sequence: TGTGCCAGCAGCCGGGGACAGGAGAATGGCTACACCTTC. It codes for CASSRGQENGYTF.

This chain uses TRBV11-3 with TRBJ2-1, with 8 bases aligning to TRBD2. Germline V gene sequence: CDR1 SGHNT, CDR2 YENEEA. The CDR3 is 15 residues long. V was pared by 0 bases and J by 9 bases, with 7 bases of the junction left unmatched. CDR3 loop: CASSLEAGEGAEQFF. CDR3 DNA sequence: TGTGCCAGCAGCTTAGAAGCGGGAGAAGGTGCTGAGCAGTTCTTC.

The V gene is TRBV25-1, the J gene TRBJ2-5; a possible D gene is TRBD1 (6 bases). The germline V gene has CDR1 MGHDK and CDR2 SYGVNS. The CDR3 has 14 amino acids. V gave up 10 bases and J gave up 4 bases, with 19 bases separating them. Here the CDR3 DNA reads TGTGCCACGGGCCACAGGGTAGTTGCAGAGACCCAGTACTTC. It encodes CATGHRVVAETQYF.

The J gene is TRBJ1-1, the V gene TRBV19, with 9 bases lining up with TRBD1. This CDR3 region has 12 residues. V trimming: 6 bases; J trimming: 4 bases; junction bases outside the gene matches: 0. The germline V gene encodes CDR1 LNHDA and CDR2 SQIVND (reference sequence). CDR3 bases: TGTGCCAGTAGGACAGGGGGCACTGAAGCTTTCTTT. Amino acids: CASRTGGTEAFF.

This CDR3 is CASSKKPNYEQYF. CDR3 sequence (DNA): TGTGCCAGCAGCAAAAAGCCAAATTACGAGCAGTACTTC. The chain has TRBV21-1 and TRBJ2-7; the table's TRBD2 call for D was not verified on the DNA. TRBV21-1 is a listed pseudogene. The CDR3 runs 13 residues.

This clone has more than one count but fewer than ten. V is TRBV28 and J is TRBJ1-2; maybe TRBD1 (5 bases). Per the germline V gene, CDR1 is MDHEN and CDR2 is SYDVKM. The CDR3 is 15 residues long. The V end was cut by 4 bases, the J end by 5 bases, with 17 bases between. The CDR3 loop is CASSSTMGRGYGYTF. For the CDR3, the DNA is TGTGCCAGCAGTTCGACCATGGGTAGGGGATATGGCTACACCTTC.

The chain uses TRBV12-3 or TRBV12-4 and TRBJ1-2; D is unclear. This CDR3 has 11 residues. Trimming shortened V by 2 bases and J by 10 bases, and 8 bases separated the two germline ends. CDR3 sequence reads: CASSLRRLYTF. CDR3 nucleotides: TGTGCCAGCAGTTTAAGGCGGCTCTACACCTTC.

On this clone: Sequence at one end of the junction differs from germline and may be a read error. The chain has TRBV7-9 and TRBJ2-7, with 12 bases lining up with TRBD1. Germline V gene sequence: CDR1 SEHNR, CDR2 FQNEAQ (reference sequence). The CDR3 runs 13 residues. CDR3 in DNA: TGTGCCAGCAGCTTACCGGGACAGGGGGCTTTCGACTTC. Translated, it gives CASSLPGQGAFDF.

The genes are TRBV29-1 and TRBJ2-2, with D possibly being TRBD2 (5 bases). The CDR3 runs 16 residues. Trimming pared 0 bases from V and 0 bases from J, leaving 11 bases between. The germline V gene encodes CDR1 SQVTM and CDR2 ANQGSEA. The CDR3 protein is CSVEDLRGTNTGELFF. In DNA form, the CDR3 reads TGCAGCGTTGAAGATCTAAGAGGGACGAACACCGGGGAGCTGTTTTTT.

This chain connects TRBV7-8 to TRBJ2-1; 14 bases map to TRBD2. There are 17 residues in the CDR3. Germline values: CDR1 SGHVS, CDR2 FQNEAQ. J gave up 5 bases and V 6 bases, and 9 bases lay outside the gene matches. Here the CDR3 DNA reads TGTGCCAGCAGTATCGGGACTAGCGGGAGAGGAGACAATGAGCAGTTCTTC. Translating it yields CASSIGTSGRGDNEQFF.

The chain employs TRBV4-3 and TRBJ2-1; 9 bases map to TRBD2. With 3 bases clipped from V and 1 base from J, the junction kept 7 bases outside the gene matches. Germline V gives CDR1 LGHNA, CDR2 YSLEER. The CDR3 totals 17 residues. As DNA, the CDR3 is TGCGCCAGCAGCCAGGCGTCGGGACTAGCTTCCTACAATGAGCAGTTCTTC. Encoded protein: CASSQASGLASYNEQFF.

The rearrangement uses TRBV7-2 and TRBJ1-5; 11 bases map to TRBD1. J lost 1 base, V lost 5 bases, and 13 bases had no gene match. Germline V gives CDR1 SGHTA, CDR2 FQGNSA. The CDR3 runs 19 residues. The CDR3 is CASSLISDRGLLSNQPQHF. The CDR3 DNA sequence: TGTGCCAGCAGCCTTATATCGGACAGGGGGCTCCTAAGCAATCAGCCCCAGCATTTT.

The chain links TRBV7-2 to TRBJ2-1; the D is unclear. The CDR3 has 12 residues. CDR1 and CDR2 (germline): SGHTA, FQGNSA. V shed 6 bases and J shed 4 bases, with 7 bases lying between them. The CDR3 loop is CASSRRYNEQFF. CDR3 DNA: TGTGCCAGCAGTCGCAGATACAATGAGCAGTTCTTC.

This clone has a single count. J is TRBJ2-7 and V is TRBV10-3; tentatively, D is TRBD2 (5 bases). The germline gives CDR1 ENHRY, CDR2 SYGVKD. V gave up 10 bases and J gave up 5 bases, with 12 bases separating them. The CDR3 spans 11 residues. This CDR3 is CATRGLDEQYF. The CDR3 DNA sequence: TGTGCCACCCGGGGTCTAGACGAGCAGTACTTC.

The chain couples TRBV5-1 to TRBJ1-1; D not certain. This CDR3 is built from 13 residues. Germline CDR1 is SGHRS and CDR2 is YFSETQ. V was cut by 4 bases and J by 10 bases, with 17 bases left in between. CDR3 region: CASSPSDTAAAFF. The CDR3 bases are TGCGCCAGCAGCCCTTCAGACACAGCTGCAGCTTTCTTT.